The entry that follows covers one T cell receptor (beta chain) sequence. The sample belongs to a study of blood T cell repertoires in COVID-19. Study-wide context: The samples span acute and convalescent COVID-19 from the United States, Italy and Spain. T cells, B-cell-depleted T cells, or PBMCs supplied cDNA or gDNA.

As processed by the authors: Amplification of reference gene primers was used by the study to estimate nucleated cell counts. Assay: immunoSEQ multiplex PCR; the TCRdb copy retains only in-frame clones and omits some. V and J calls and clone size are those listed in that table; D and trimming were worked out from the DNA. Among around 150,000 clones, approximately 80% were seen once, and the ten largest hold 9.5% to 13%. The ends were cut back, 0 bases at V and 5 bases at J, with 18 bases in the middle. Germline V CDR1 and CDR2: SGHTA, FQGTGA. CDR3 length equals 17 residues. This chain joins TRBV7-3 and TRBJ2-3, with TRBD1 as a possible D gene (5 bases). The sequence was obtained from a man in his fifties or sixties who had recovered from COVID-19. The source material was peripheral blood. The CDR3 region has the DNA TGTGCCAGCAGCTTAACGTTTACAGGCCCCGCCGGAGATACGCAGTATTTT. This sequence encodes CASSLTFTGPAGDTQYF.